The next 28 T cell receptor beta chains were all read from a single sample in a study of blood T cell repertoires in COVID-19. Measured with immunoSEQ multiplex PCR; TCRdb has only the in-frame clones, and not every one. The sample holds under 20,000 clones, about 92% seen once. The source material was peripheral blood. The receptors come from a human donor in a cohort sampled during active COVID-19.

The chain joins TRBV9 to TRBJ2-5; 11 nucleotides line up with TRBD1. Losses at the gene ends were 4 bases for V and 4 bases for J; bases not matched to a gene: 12. The CDR3 totals 17 residues. Germline-derived CDR1 and CDR2 are SGDLS and YYNGEE. DNA for the CDR3: TGTGCCAGCAGCTCTGAGGGGGGACAGGGGGTTGCAGAGACCCAGTACTTC. The encoded protein is CASSSEGGQGVAETQYF. The variable domain in full, completed from reference TRBV9 and TRBJ2-5, reads DSGVTQTPKHLITATGQRVTLRCSPRSGDLSVYWYQQSLDQGLQFLIQYYNGEERAKGNILERFSAQQFPDLHSELNLSSLELGDSALYFCASSSEGGQGVAETQYFGPGTRLLVL.

This chain joins TRBV30 and TRBJ2-4; D remains ambiguous. From germline, CDR1 is GTSNPN and CDR2 SVGIG (reference sequence). The CDR3 is 14 residues long. Trimming stripped 3 bases from V and 4 bases from J, with 13 bases between. CDR3 region: CAWSPLAAKNIQYF. The CDR3 nucleotides are TGTGCCTGGAGCCCCTTGGCGGCGAAAAACATTCAGTACTTC. Combining the CDR3 with reference TRBV30 and TRBJ2-4 gives the whole variable domain SQTIHQWPATLVQPVGSPLSLECTVEGTSNPNLYWYRQAAGRGLQLLFYSVGIGQISSEVPQNLSASRPQDRQFILSSKKLLLSDSGFYLCAWSPLAAKNIQYFGAGTRLSVL.

This clone was detected once. V usage is TRBV7-9 and J usage is TRBJ1-4; D gene ambiguous. V lost 5 bases to trimming and J lost 0 bases, with 13 bases between them. Germline V gives CDR1 SEHNR, CDR2 FQNEAQ (reference sequence). The CDR3 is 16 residues long. The CDR3 loop reads CASSRFTETTNEKLFF. The CDR3 DNA is TGTGCCAGCAGCCGTTTCACGGAGACAACTAATGAAAAACTGTTTTTT.

The chain uses TRBV4-3 and TRBJ2-3; the D is unclear. The V end lost 1 base, the J end lost 0 bases, and 17 bases lay between the germline ends. Germline V gives CDR1 LGHNA, CDR2 YSLEER. CDR3 length: 18 amino acids. CDR3 bases: TGCGCCAGCAGCCAAGGTCTTAAAAGCCTAGTTAGCACAGATACGCAGTATTTT. Its protein is CASSQGLKSLVSTDTQYF.

V is TRBV4-1 and J is TRBJ2-7; a possible D gene is TRBD2 (6 bases). The germline gives CDR1 MGHRA, CDR2 YSYEKL. V lost 0 bases and J 3 bases, leaving 15 bases between the germline ends. This CDR3 has 16 residues. In DNA form, the CDR3 reads TGCGCCAGCAGCCAAGATGGCGGGACGGGGGACTACGAGCAGTACTTC. As protein: CASSQDGGTGDYEQYF.

The J gene is TRBJ2-7, the V gene TRBV5-1, with TRBD2 identical over 10 bases. Unmatched junction bases numbered 5, after V lost 5 bases and J lost 0 bases. Germline V CDR1 and CDR2: SGHRS, YFSETQ. This CDR3 spans 15 amino acids. The CDR3 DNA reads TGCGCCAGCAGTCGGACTAGCGGACCCTCCTACGAGCAGTACTTC. It specifies CASSRTSGPSYEQYF.

The gene calls are TRBV5-4 and TRBJ2-1, with 7 nucleotides matching TRBD2. J gave up 10 bases and V 6 bases, and 7 bases lay outside the gene matches. This CDR3 spans 12 amino acids. Germline V gene sequence: CDR1 SGHNT, CDR2 YYREEE (reference sequence). CDR3 residues: CASTWGGNEQFF. The CDR3 DNA reads as TGTGCCAGCACCTGGGGGGGAAACGAGCAGTTCTTC.

The rearrangement joins TRBV19 to TRBJ2-1; TRBD2 agrees at 7 bases. Looked up from germline, CDR1 is LNHDA and CDR2 is SQIVND (reference sequence). CDR3 length: 14 amino acids. With V trimmed by 4 bases and J by 1 base, 1 base remained unmatched. In DNA, the CDR3 is TGTGCCAGTAGTAGCGGGGGATCCTACAATGAGCAGTTCTTC. Protein sequence: CASSSGGSYNEQFF.

V gene TRBV10-1 combines with J gene TRBJ2-1, with D perhaps matching TRBD2 (6 bases). Germline CDR1 reads WNHNN; CDR2 reads SYGVQD (reference sequence). There are 17 residues in the CDR3. Trimming pared 3 bases from V and 3 bases from J, leaving 18 bases between. CDR3 residues: CASSDLPTTGDYNEQFF. In DNA form, the CDR3 reads TGCGCCAGCAGTGACCTACCGACGACGGGAGACTACAATGAGCAGTTCTTC.

J is TRBJ1-5 and V is TRBV28, with a tentative D call TRBD1 (6 bases). The germline CDR1 and CDR2 sequences are MDHEN and SYDVKM. V dropped 8 bases and J dropped 0 bases, with 11 bases sitting between them. The CDR3 contains 14 residues. CDR3 in amino acids: CASWGHLSNQPQHF. The CDR3 bases are TGTGCCAGCTGGGGACACCTTAGCAATCAGCCCCAGCATTTT.

The chain carries TRBV28 and TRBJ2-7, with 8 bases identical to TRBD1. This CDR3 spans 18 amino acids. CDR1 and CDR2 (germline): MDHEN, SYDVKM. J was trimmed by 2 bases and V by 5 bases; bases with no gene match: 17. CDR3 sequence: CASSLPFSRQGATYEQYF. The CDR3 DNA sequence: TGTGCCAGCAGTCTACCCTTTTCCCGTCAGGGGGCCACCTACGAGCAGTACTTC.

The chain combines TRBV28 with TRBJ1-5; TRBD1 is a possible D gene (5 bases). CDR1 and CDR2 (germline): MDHEN, SYDVKM. Trimming removed 3 bases from V and 6 bases from J, with 15 bases in between. The CDR3 is 15 residues long. CDR3 DNA sequence: TGTGCCAGCAGTTTGAATTCGGTAGGGGCTCAGCCCCAGCATTTT. Amino acids: CASSLNSVGAQPQHF.

The V and J genes are TRBV30 and TRBJ2-3; 9 bases fit TRBD1. CDR3 length equals 15 residues. After removal of 2 bases from V and 7 bases from J, the junction contained 10 bases not matched to a gene. Germline V CDR1 and CDR2: GTSNPN, SVGIG (reference sequence). CDR3 coding DNA: TGTGCCTGGAGTCCGGGACAGGGAGTTGGAAATACGCAGTATTTT. Encoded protein: CAWSPGQGVGNTQYF.

This rearrangement joins TRBV9 to TRBJ1-3, with D maybe TRBD1 (5 bases). The V and J ends lost 4 bases and 0 bases respectively, with 14 bases between them. The CDR3 contains 16 residues. CDR1 is SGDLS, CDR2 YYNGEE, per germline. The CDR3 here is CASSLTGLPSGNTIYF. The CDR3 region has the DNA TGTGCCAGCAGCCTCACAGGCCTGCCCTCTGGAAACACCATATATTTT.

The rearrangement links TRBV5-1 to TRBJ2-3; weak D call: TRBD1 (7 bases). Per the germline V gene, CDR1 is SGHRS and CDR2 is YFSETQ. The CDR3 contains 16 residues. Trimming removed 2 bases at V and 3 bases at J, with 16 bases between. The CDR3 DNA reads as TGCGCCAGCAGCTTTTTGACCCCAGGGGGGACAGATACGCAGTATTTT. This encodes CASSFLTPGGTDTQYF.

The chain employs TRBV11-2 and TRBJ2-2; 8 nucleotides match TRBD2. The length of the CDR3 is 14 residues. The ends lost 5 bases at V and 6 bases at J; junction bases unmatched: 5. Germline values: CDR1 SGHAT, CDR2 FQNNGV. The CDR3 DNA reads TGTGCCAGCAGCCGGACTAGCCTGGCCGGGGAGCTGTTTTTT. Translation gives CASSRTSLAGELFF.

The chain recombines TRBV5-1 with TRBJ1-1, with 12 bases identical to TRBD1. In germline, CDR1 is SGHRS, CDR2 YFSETQ. V gave up 0 bases and J gave up 2 bases; unmatched junction bases: 11. This CDR3 is built from 19 residues. The DNA for the CDR3 is TGCGCCAGCAGCTTGGTAGGGACAGGGGGCGCGGGGCCAAACACTGAAGCTTTCTTT. Protein product: CASSLVGTGGAGPNTEAFF.

J is TRBJ1-3 and V is TRBV19; D unclear. V lost 10 bases and J lost 0, with 19 bases in between. Germline V gene sequence: CDR1 LNHDA, CDR2 SQIVND (reference sequence). CDR3 length equals 16 residues. The CDR3 loop reads CATKSSTILSGNTIYF. As DNA, the CDR3 is TGTGCCACAAAATCCAGTACTATCCTCTCTGGAAACACCATATATTTT.

This clone came up a few times. This chain connects TRBV4-3 to TRBJ1-1; D unresolved. The CDR3 sequence is 13 residues long. Germline CDR1 reads LGHNA; CDR2 reads YSLEER. V dropped 1 base and J dropped 7 bases, with 10 bases sitting between them. The CDR3 coding sequence is TGCGCCAGCAGCCAAGGGAGGGCACTTGAAGCTTTCTTT. It yields the protein CASSQGRALEAFF.

This chain connects TRBV9 to TRBJ2-2; D is undetermined. This CDR3 is built from 15 residues. Per the germline V gene, CDR1 is SGDLS and CDR2 is YYNGEE. V gave up 1 base and J gave up 2 bases, with 9 bases separating them. The CDR3 nucleotides read TGTGCCAGCAGCGTAAACCCAGTTAACACCGGGGAGCTGTTTTTT. Its translation: CASSVNPVNTGELFF.

CDR3 bases: TGTGCCAGCAGTTTATTAGGACAGGGGGCATTGGAAAAACTGTTTTTT. Its translation: CASSLLGQGALEKLFF. V is TRBV27 and J is TRBJ1-4, with TRBD1 matching over 11 bases. The CDR3 contains 16 residues. The germline CDR1 and CDR2 sequences are MNHEY and SMNVEV (reference sequence). V lost 1 base to trimming and J lost 8 bases; unmatched junction nucleotides: 6.

This chain links TRBV4-3 with TRBJ1-6, with 12 bases lining up with TRBD1. The J segment lost 10 bases and the V segment lost 0 bases, leaving 4 bases of the junction unmatched. The CDR3 sequence is 16 residues long. Germline-derived CDR1 and CDR2 are LGHNA and YSLEER. CDR3 bases: TGCGCCAGCAGCCAAGACCCCGGGACAGGGGGCTCACCCCTCCACTTT. Its translation is CASSQDPGTGGSPLHF.

This clone is a singleton in its sample. The gene calls are TRBV6-5 and TRBJ1-1; D is perhaps TRBD1 (5 bases). The CDR3 totals 13 residues. The germline CDR1 and CDR2 sequences are MNHEY and SVGAGI. V was clipped by 8 bases and J by 6 bases, with 16 bases between them. The CDR3: CASSSHSGAEAFF. The DNA of the CDR3 is TGTGCCAGCTCGTCTCATTCGGGGGCTGAAGCTTTCTTT.

The V and J genes are TRBV19 and TRBJ2-1; possibly TRBD2 for D (5 bases). Germline V lookup: CDR1 LNHDA, CDR2 SQIVND (reference sequence). The CDR3 sequence is 15 residues long. Deletions cut 3 bases from V and 0 bases from J, with 9 bases between. The CDR3 DNA reads TGTGCCAGTAGTATTACGGCGGGCTCCTACAATGAGCAGTTCTTC. Its protein is CASSITAGSYNEQFF.

CDR3 sequence reads: CASSPTSGDYEQYF. The CDR3, as DNA: TGTGCCAGCAGCCCAACTAGCGGGGATTACGAGCAGTACTTC. The chain is built from TRBV4-2 and TRBJ2-7; TRBD2 aligns across 10 bases. The CDR3 is made up of 14 amino acids. V dropped 4 bases and J dropped 4; count of bases not matched to a gene: 4. Germline V gives CDR1 LGHNA, CDR2 YNFKEQ.

The rearrangement uses TRBV7-8 and TRBJ2-7, with D unclear. Trimming cost V 2 bases and J 7 bases, with 6 bases left between them. The CDR3 is made up of 11 amino acids. Germline loops: CDR1 SGHVS, CDR2 FQNEAQ. The CDR3 DNA is TGTGCCAGCAGCTTAAATTCTGAGCAGTACTTC. Protein: CASSLNSEQYF.

J is TRBJ1-1 and V is TRBV5-4; D possibly corresponds to TRBD1 (5 bases). CDR1 SGHNT and CDR2 YYREEE come from the germline V gene (reference sequence). V was cut by 0 bases and J by 0 bases, with 9 bases left in between. The CDR3 has 15 residues. The CDR3 loop reads CASSLEGAMNTEAFF. Written as DNA, the CDR3 is TGTGCCAGCAGCTTGGAAGGGGCAATGAACACTGAAGCTTTCTTT.

V usage is TRBV19 and J usage is TRBJ1-3; tentatively, D is TRBD1 (6 bases). This CDR3 spans 15 amino acids. Per germline, CDR1 LNHDA and CDR2 SQIVND (reference sequence). Trimming shortened V by 4 bases and J by 0 bases, and 10 bases separated the two germline ends. The CDR3 region is CASSTGHFSGNTIYF. The CDR3 DNA sequence: TGTGCCAGTAGTACGGGACACTTCTCTGGAAACACCATATATTTT.